This is a list of T cell receptor beta chains from one sample in a study of CD4 and CD8 cells across lung adenocarcinoma regions. Using its own MiXCR run on the PCR reads, TCRdb lists one record per CDR3 protein. The repertoire holds some 16,000 distinct CDR3 sequences, with less than 55% as singletons. Sequenced input: CD8+ T cells from the center of a lung tumor. The receptor set was obtained from a female donor with lung adenocarcinoma. The CD4 and CD8 labels of this study may be unreliable. Both conserved end residues are part of each CDR3. The D gene is left open where the match is weak. The listing skips clone size in some rows; elsewhere it reads once, few, many or a size class.

15,TRBJ1-2,TRBV18,NA,TRBD1,CASSLAPGQESFYTF,TGTGCCAGCTCACTCGCCCCGGGACAGGAGTCTTTCTACACCTTC
15,TRBJ2-2,TRBV6-5,few,NA,CASSYGRLGTGELFF,TGTGCCAGCAGTTACGGCAGGCTTGGGACCGGGGAGCTGTTTTTT
14,TRBJ2-3,TRBV10-3,NA,NA,CGAPGRGAEDTQYF,TGCGGCGCCCCGGGGCGGGGAGCCGAAGATACGCAGTATTTC
14,TRBJ2-7,TRBV7-2,once,NA,CASSLDGSSYEQYF,TGTGCCAGCAGCTTAGATGGTAGTAGCTACGAGCAGTACTTC
15,TRBJ1-1,TRBV25-1,NA,NA,CASSAPTGGLAEAFF,TGTGCCAGCAGTGCCCCGACAGGAGGACTAGCTGAAGCTTTCTTT
17,TRBJ2-4,TRBV6-1,NA,NA,CASSEVLPGPHQGSQYF,TGTGCCAGCAGTGAAGTACTGCCAGGGCCACACCAAGGGTCCCAGTACTTC
15,TRBJ2-1,TRBV6-1,NA,NA,CASSEEAGSYNEQFF,TGTGCCAGCAGTGAAGAAGCGGGCTCCTACAATGAGCAGTTCTTC
14,TRBJ2-7,TRBV6-1,NA,TRBD1,CAGIGGRDTETQYF,TGTGCGGGCATAGGGGGCAGGGACACAGAGACGCAGTACTTC
13,TRBJ2-7,TRBV6-1,NA,NA,CASSRTDYYEQYF,TGTGCCAGCAGTAGGACGGACTACTACGAGCAGTACTTC
14,TRBJ2-4,TRBV25-1,NA,NA,CAGLGGGDQNIQYF,TGTGCGGGCCTCGGGGGCGGTGACCAAAACATTCAGTACTTC
14,TRBJ2-4,TRBV6-1,NA,NA,CGSTGAWAKNTQYF,TGTGGCAGCACGGGGGCGTGGGCGAAAAACACGCAGTATTTC
19,TRBJ2-4,TRBV6-5,NA,NA,CASSYTSFMGLWAKNTQYF,TGTGCCAGCAGTTACACTTCCTTTATGGGGCTGTGGGCCAAAAACACGCAGTACTTT
14,TRBJ1-6,TRBV27,medium-sized,NA,CASAKAGSPLSLHF,TGTGCCAGCGCAAAGGCGGGAAGTCCCCTATCCCTCCACTTT
13,TRBJ1-1,TRBV6-1,NA,TRBD1,CANTGGGGTEAFF,TGTGCCAACACAGGGGGGGGGGGCACTGAAGCTTTCTTT
17,TRBJ2-1,TRBV5-1,NA,NA,CASSLDTPLRGANEQFF,TGCGCCAGCAGCTTGGATACCCCTCTCAGGGGGGCCAATGAGCAGTTCTTC
15,TRBJ2-5,TRBV7-2,NA,TRBD2,CASSLYASGSLAQYF,TGTGCCAGCAGCTTATATGCTAGCGGGAGTCTCGCCCAGTACTTC
16,TRBJ2-5,TRBV5-4,many,TRBD2,CASSSPGLAGEETQYF,TGTGCCAGCAGCTCACCGGGACTAGCGGGGGAAGAGACCCAGTACTTC
14,TRBJ1-6,TRBV5-1,NA,NA,CASSLAGPSSPLHF,TGCGCCAGCAGCTTGGCGGGGCCGAGCTCACCCCTCCACTTT
15,TRBJ2-3,TRBV6-5,NA,NA,CASSSAAGAKNIQYF,TGTGCCAGCAGTTCGGCGGCGGGGGCCAAAAATATTCAGTATTTC
13,TRBJ1-2,TRBV6-4,many,NA,CASSRGPSYGYTF,TGTGCCAGCAGTCGAGGGCCTAGCTATGGCTACACCTTC
16,TRBJ2-5,TRBV6-1,few,NA,CASRGGRGNWQETQYF,TGTGCCAGCAGGGGCGGACGTGGTAACTGGCAAGAGACCCAGTACTTC
17,TRBJ2-2,TRBV6-1,NA,TRBD2,CASSRGLAGVNTGALFF,TGTGCCAGCAGTCGAGGACTCGCGGGGGTGAACACCGGGGCGCTGTTTTTT
17,TRBJ2-3,TRBV9,NA,TRBD2,CASSPGGLAGATDTQYF,TGTGCCAGCAGCCCAGGCGGACTAGCGGGGGCGACAGATACGCAGTATTTT
15,TRBJ2-2,TRBV3-1,NA,NA,CASSHYYGGPGELFF,TGTGCCAGCAGCCATTATTATGGGGGGCCCGGGGAGCTGTTTTTT
12,TRBJ1-1,TRBV14,NA,NA,CASSQGGVGAFF,TGTGCCAGCAGCCAAGGGGGGGTCGGAGCTTTCTTT